These 6 T cell receptor beta chains came from one sample sequenced in a study of beta chain features in type 1 diabetes. Expressed TCRB transcripts were sequenced, since all the RNA that had been isolated was reverse transcribed. Assay used: immunoSEQ multiplex PCR; TCRdb lists only in-frame clones, some missing. The repertoire holds 120,000 to 150,000 clones, under 60% seen once, with under 0.45% in the top ten. The sequenced sample consisted of Tregs from blood. These receptors were obtained from a man younger than 35 in good health.

The V call is TRBV7-2, the J call TRBJ1-4; D might be TRBD1 (5 bases). In germline, CDR1 is SGHTA, CDR2 FQGNSA. V lost 0 bases and J 0 bases, leaving 20 bases between the germline ends. The CDR3 spans 20 residues. The CDR3 spells CASSLAPKRGLVATNEKLFF. In DNA form, the CDR3 reads TGTGCCAGCAGCTTAGCCCCTAAGAGGGGACTAGTCGCAACTAATGAAAAACTGTTTTTT.

The genes are TRBV7-9 and TRBJ1-3; TRBD1 matches at 8 bases. CDR3 length: 16 residues. Losses at the gene ends were 5 bases for V and 5 bases for J; bases not matched to a gene: 11. Looked up from germline, CDR1 is SEHNR and CDR2 is FQNEAQ (reference sequence). The chain's CDR3 is CASSASTGEARNTIYF. The CDR3 DNA reads TGTGCCAGCAGCGCCTCGACAGGGGAAGCCAGAAACACCATATATTTT.

V usage is TRBV7-9 and J usage is TRBJ2-7; 8 nucleotides match TRBD1. V shed 4 bases, J shed 3 bases, and the junction held 5 bases outside the gene matches. Per the germline V gene, CDR1 is SEHNR and CDR2 is FQNEAQ (reference sequence). This CDR3 is built from 14 residues. CDR3 sequence: CASSYGQGFYEQYF. The CDR3 coding sequence is TGTGCCAGCAGCTACGGACAGGGTTTCTACGAGCAGTACTTC.

The chain joins TRBV19 to TRBJ2-1, with a weak D call TRBD2 (6 bases). This CDR3 is built from 16 residues. Germline V gives CDR1 LNHDA, CDR2 SQIVND (reference sequence). The V end lost 3 bases, the J end lost 7 bases, and 19 bases lay between the germline ends. DNA of the CDR3: TGTGCCAGTAGTATGACCGGGACTTACCACACTAATGAGCAGTTCTTC. Translation: CASSMTGTYHTNEQFF.

This clone has just a few counts. The chain employs TRBV6-6 and TRBJ1-3, with D uncertain. Trimming shortened V by 2 bases and J by 1 base, and 6 bases separated the two germline ends. This CDR3 has 14 amino acids. CDR1 is MNHNY and CDR2 is SVGAGI in the germline V gene (reference sequence). The CDR3, as DNA: TGTGCCAGCAGTTACGTGTCTTCTGGAAACACCATATATTTT. It encodes CASSYVSSGNTIYF.

The chain has TRBV19 and TRBJ1-1, with a weak D call TRBD1 (5 bases). Germline values: CDR1 LNHDA, CDR2 SQIVND (reference sequence). There are 15 residues in the CDR3. Trimming shortened V by 5 bases and J by 6 bases, and 19 bases separated the two germline ends. The CDR3 coding sequence is TGTGCCAGTAGTCTCAAAGGGGTCGGATTCCCTGAAGCTTTCTTT. Translation: CASSLKGVGFPEAFF.